Shown below are 15 T cell receptor beta chains from a single sample sequenced in a study of blood T cell repertoires in COVID-19. Assay used: immunoSEQ multiplex PCR; TCRdb lists only in-frame clones, some missing. This sample has a few hundred thousand clones; approximately 81% occur once, and the top ten carry under 7%. The sequencing input was PBMCs or T cells enriched from blood (not recorded which). These receptors all stem from a woman aged 45-60 years who had been exposed to COVID-19.

V is TRBV6-6 and J is TRBJ2-3, with a tentative D call TRBD1 (6 bases). Germline V CDR1 and CDR2: MNHNY, SVGAGI (reference sequence). The CDR3 loop spans 21 amino acids. Trimming took off 5 bases at V and 3 bases at J, with 33 bases between the two ends. The CDR3 DNA follows: TGTGCCAGCAGTCCTGCCTCAGTGGCGTTCACGCCGACAGGCGGAACAGATACGCAGTATTTT. It is translated as CASSPASVAFTPTGGTDTQYF.

J is TRBJ1-1 and V is TRBV7-8; 7 nucleotides align to TRBD1. The J segment lost 5 bases and the V segment lost 0 bases, leaving 6 bases of the junction unmatched. The CDR3 sequence is 15 residues long. Germline values: CDR1 SGHVS, CDR2 FQNEAQ. The CDR3 here is CASSLAEGAMTEAFF. CDR3 coding DNA: TGTGCCAGCAGCTTAGCGGAGGGGGCGATGACTGAAGCTTTCTTT.

V and J are TRBV5-4 and TRBJ1-6, with 7 bases matching TRBD1. The CDR3 is made up of 14 amino acids. Trimming removed 0 bases from V and 12 bases from J; junction bases left unmatched: 6. The germline gives CDR1 SGHNT, CDR2 YYREEE (reference sequence). CDR3 bases: TGTGCCAGCAGCTTGGGACAGGGTACGGAACCCCTCCACTTT. The encoded protein is CASSLGQGTEPLHF.

The table lists this clone with a count of one. The chain links TRBV19 to TRBJ1-1; the D gene is possibly TRBD1 (6 bases). Germline V CDR1 and CDR2: LNHDA, SQIVND (reference sequence). Trimming cost V 1 base and J 6 bases, with 12 bases left between them. The CDR3 runs 14 residues. CDR3 nucleotides: TGTGCCAGTAGTATAGTAGCGGGGGGCTCTGAAGCTTTCTTT. It encodes CASSIVAGGSEAFF.

V gene TRBV3-1 (or the pseudogene TRBV3-2) combines with J gene TRBJ2-7; 8 nucleotides match TRBD1. CDR1 and CDR2 from the germline V gene are LGHDT and YNNKEL (reference sequence). Trimming cost V 4 bases and J 0 bases; bases outside gene matches: 5. The CDR3 runs 15 residues. The CDR3 loop is CASSRQGADSYEQYF. As DNA, the CDR3 is TGTGCCAGCAGCCGGCAGGGGGCGGACTCCTACGAGCAGTACTTC.

This sequence joins TRBV5-4 and TRBJ1-6; weak D call: TRBD1 (5 bases). V was trimmed by 0 bases and J by 7 bases, leaving 8 bases between them. The CDR3 is made up of 14 amino acids. From germline, CDR1 is SGHNT and CDR2 YYREEE (reference sequence). The CDR3 region is CASSLVAGNSPLHF. CDR3 coding DNA: TGTGCCAGCAGCTTGGTCGCAGGGAATTCACCCCTCCACTTT.

The genes are TRBV7-6 and TRBJ2-1, with TRBD1 identical over 10 bases. V was pared by 3 bases and J by 6 bases, with 2 bases of the junction left unmatched. This CDR3 is 14 amino acids long. Per the germline V gene, CDR1 is SGHVS and CDR2 is FNYEAQ. CDR3 nucleotides: TGTGCCAGCAGCTTCGGGACAGGGGCCAATGAGCAGTTCTTC. Translated: CASSFGTGANEQFF.

The chain carries TRBV10-3 and TRBJ1-1; TRBD1 matches at 10 bases. The junction had 1 base not matched to a gene; V was cut back by 6 bases and J by 0 bases. CDR3 length: 14 residues. CDR1 and CDR2 from the germline V gene are ENHRY and SYGVKD. The CDR3 region is CAIRGQGMNTEAFF. The CDR3 bases are TGTGCCATCAGGGGACAGGGGATGAACACTGAAGCTTTCTTT.

V usage is TRBV10-2 and J usage is TRBJ1-2; D gene uncertain. The germline V gene encodes CDR1 WSHSY and CDR2 SAAADI. This CDR3 contains 15 residues. The V end lost 8 bases, the J end lost 3 bases, and 19 bases lay between the germline ends. The CDR3 sequence is CASVLRAKRDYGYTF. The CDR3 DNA is TGCGCCAGCGTGTTAAGGGCCAAGAGGGACTATGGCTACACCTTC.

The rearrangement links TRBV7-8 to TRBJ1-3; D remains ambiguous. CDR1 is SGHVS, CDR2 FQNEAQ, per germline. The CDR3 has 16 amino acids. V was cut by 1 base and J by 2 bases, with 12 bases left in between. CDR3 sequence reads: CASSLVGRGAGNTIYF. Written as DNA, the CDR3 is TGTGCCAGCAGCTTAGTCGGTCGAGGAGCTGGAAACACCATATATTTT.

This chain links TRBV19 with TRBJ1-1; D call uncertain. Germline assignment: CDR1 LNHDA and CDR2 SQIVND (reference sequence). Trimming took 1 base from V and 9 from J, leaving 9 bases between them. The length of the CDR3 is 12 residues. In nucleotides, the CDR3 is TGTGCCAGTAGTATAGGGGCAGCCCAAGCTTTCTTT. Translated: CASSIGAAQAFF. Full variable domain (missing parts from reference TRBV19 and TRBJ1-1): DGGITQSPKYLFRKEGQNVTLSCEQNLNHDAMYWYRQDPGQGLRLIYYSQIVNDFQKGDIAEGYSVSREKKESFPLTVTSAQKNPTAFYLCASSIGAAQAFFGQGTRLTVV.

V is TRBV27 and J is TRBJ1-1; 7 bases agree with TRBD1. Germline CDR1 is MNHEY and CDR2 is SMNVEV (reference sequence). This CDR3 spans 15 amino acids. J lost 7 bases, V lost 5 bases, and 13 bases had no gene match. CDR3 DNA sequence: TGTGCCAGCAGTGCCCGACAGGGATTTGCGGTTGAAGCTTTCTTT. This encodes CASSARQGFAVEAFF.

This clone was found a few times. The genes are TRBV2 and TRBJ1-3; D gene ambiguous. Germline assignment: CDR1 SNHLY and CDR2 FYNNEI. CDR3 length: 14 amino acids. Trimming took off 6 bases at V and 0 bases at J, with 9 bases between the two ends. CDR3 amino acids: CASRERSSGNTIYF. In nucleotides, the CDR3 is TGTGCCAGCAGGGAACGTTCCTCTGGAAACACCATATATTTT.

As concerns this clone: Other DNA sequences within the sample encode an identical CDR3. The CDR3 loop reads CASSLLAGNTGELFF. In DNA form, the CDR3 reads TGCGCCAGCAGCTTGCTAGCGGGGAACACCGGGGAGCTGTTTTTT. The chain is built from TRBV5-1 and TRBJ2-2; the match to TRBD2 covers 8 bases. Germline CDR1 SGHRS, CDR2 YFSETQ. The V gene end was trimmed by 1 base and the J gene end by 1 base; junction bases not matched to a gene: 0. There are 15 residues in the CDR3.

J is TRBJ2-3 and V is TRBV10-1, with TRBD2 identical over 8 bases. Germline trimming cut 6 bases from V and 5 bases from J; bases unmatched to any gene: 7. This CDR3 has 14 amino acids. Germline assignment: CDR1 WNHNN and CDR2 SYGVQD (reference sequence). CDR3 residues: CASSFGGAVDTQYF. The CDR3 DNA follows: TGCGCCAGCAGCTTCGGGGGGGCGGTAGATACGCAGTATTTT.